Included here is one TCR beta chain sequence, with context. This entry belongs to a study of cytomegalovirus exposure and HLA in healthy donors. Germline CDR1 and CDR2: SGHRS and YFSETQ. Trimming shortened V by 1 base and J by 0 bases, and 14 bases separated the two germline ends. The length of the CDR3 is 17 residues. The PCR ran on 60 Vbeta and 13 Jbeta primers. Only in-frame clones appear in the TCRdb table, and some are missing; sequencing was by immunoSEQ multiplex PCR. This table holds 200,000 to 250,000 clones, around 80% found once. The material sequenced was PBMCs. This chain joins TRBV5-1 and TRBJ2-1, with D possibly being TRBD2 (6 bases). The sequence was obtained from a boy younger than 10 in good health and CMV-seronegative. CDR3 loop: CASSLFGGESSYNEQFF. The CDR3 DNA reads TGCGCCAGCAGCTTGTTCGGGGGAGAAAGCTCCTACAATGAGCAGTTCTTC.